This TCR beta chain came from a study of OX40 agonist ivuxolimab in advanced cancers. Study as a whole: The mean age was approximately 60 years, ranging from roughly 23 to 79, with 82.7% of participants male. Whole-study findings and limits: On average, CD8+ T cells had more expanded clones than CD4+. Expansion of clones was among the lowest in partial responders at 0.1-3.0 mg/kg. Circulating CD4+ and CD8+ T cells showed clonal expansion by week 6 at 0.1 to 3.0 mg/kg.

Concerning this clone: Its antigen is not identified.

Generated by immunoSEQ multiplex PCR, the TCRdb table keeps only in-frame clones and is missing some. This table holds under 70,000 clones, about 88% found once. Sequences were derived from CD4+ or CD8+ T cells sorted from blood, sampled in a trial of the OX40 agonist ivuxolimab. This TCR came from an adult with an advanced solid tumor such as melanoma, head and neck, liver or kidney cancer.

The CDR3 DNA follows: TGCGCCAGCAGCCAAGAAGGGACAGCCCAAGAGACCCAGTACTTC. It specifies CASSQEGTAQETQYF. The chain recombines TRBV4-3 with TRBJ2-5; 7 bases line up with TRBD1. The CDR3 contains 15 residues. Germline V gene lookup returns CDR1 LGHNA and CDR2 YSLEER. The V segment lost 0 bases and the J segment 1 base; nucleotides outside the gene matches: 2.